A single sample gave rise to the 8 T cell receptor beta chains below, sequenced in a study of Ad26.COV2.S vaccination and SARS-CoV-2 variants. The repertoire was sequenced with immunoSEQ multiplex PCR; TCRdb's copy has only in-frame clones and lacks some. The table records about half a million clones, roughly 87% of them present only once. This sample's treatment: some 20 received Ad26.COV2.S at low or high dose, single or two shots; about 5 received placebo; per-sample allocation not given. Day 63 following the first vaccine or placebo injection was when the samples were taken. The material sequenced was peripheral blood, taken in a trial of Ad26.COV2.S vaccine versus placebo. The source is a person between 18 and 59 years old who received the Ad26.COV2.S COVID-19 vaccine or a placebo.

The chain is built from TRBV13 and TRBJ2-5; 8 nucleotides agree with TRBD2. This CDR3 has 17 amino acids. Germline assignment: CDR1 PRHDT and CDR2 FYEKMQ (reference sequence). J lost 1 base, V lost 5 bases, and 12 bases had no gene match. The DNA for the CDR3 is TGTGCCAGCAGCCCGCCCGGGGTAGCGGGGATCCAAGAGACCCAGTACTTC. Translating gives CASSPPGVAGIQETQYF.

The rearrangement uses TRBV5-1 and TRBJ2-5; 13 nucleotides line up with TRBD2. The CDR3 is made up of 16 amino acids. Per germline, CDR1 SGHRS and CDR2 YFSETQ. V dropped 4 bases and J dropped 4; count of bases not matched to a gene: 7. The CDR3 loop is CASSDRTSGSLETQYF. For the CDR3, the DNA is TGCGCCAGCAGCGATCGGACTAGCGGGAGTTTAGAGACCCAGTACTTC. Based on the CDR3 plus reference TRBV5-1 and TRBJ2-5, the full variable domain is KAGVTQTPRYLIKTRGQQVTLSCSPISGHRSVSWYQQTPGQGLQFLFEYFSETQRNKGNFPGRFSGRQFSNSRSEMNVSTLELGDSALYLCASSDRTSGSLETQYFGPGTRLLVL.

V is TRBV3-1 (or the pseudogene TRBV3-2) and J is TRBJ2-2; D is unresolved. V dropped 0 bases and J dropped 2 bases, with 7 bases sitting between them. Germline V gene data show CDR1 as LGHDT and CDR2 as YNNKEL (reference sequence). CDR3 length: 15 residues. The CDR3 DNA is TGTGCCAGCAGCCAAGATTCGGTCAACACCGGGGAGCTGTTTTTT. Translating gives CASSQDSVNTGELFF.

About this clone itself: Distinct nucleotide sequences in the sample also encode this CDR3. This chain joins TRBV7-9 and TRBJ2-7; the D gene is possibly TRBD1 (5 bases). Germline assignment: CDR1 SEHNR and CDR2 FQNEAQ (reference sequence). V was pared by 4 bases and J by 4 bases, with 8 bases between. The CDR3 is 12 residues long. CDR3 in DNA: TGTGCCAGCAGCTCGCAGGGATACGAGCAGTACTTC. Its translation: CASSSQGYEQYF.

The chain employs TRBV6-5 and TRBJ2-3; 8 bases line up with TRBD2. Germline assignment: CDR1 MNHEY and CDR2 SVGAGI. The CDR3 extends over 15 amino acids. The V gene end was trimmed by 5 bases and the J gene end by 0 bases; junction bases not matched to a gene: 4. The CDR3 protein is CASSLGGASTDTQYF. Written as DNA, the CDR3 is TGTGCCAGCAGTCTCGGGGGGGCTAGCACAGATACGCAGTATTTT.

This rearrangement joins TRBV7-9 to TRBJ1-6; tentatively, D is TRBD1 (6 bases). Germline V gene sequence: CDR1 SEHNR, CDR2 FQNEAQ (reference sequence). Trimming cost V 5 bases and J 7 bases, with 27 bases left between them. This CDR3 comprises 19 residues. CDR3 nucleotide sequence: TGTGCCAGCAGCACCCCACAGGGTGGCGGCGGGTCGTTAAATTCACCCCTCCACTTT. This sequence encodes CASSTPQGGGGSLNSPLHF.

The J gene is TRBJ2-2, the V gene TRBV30, with 9 bases identical to TRBD2. This CDR3 has 15 amino acids. Germline assignment: CDR1 GTSNPN and CDR2 SVGIG (reference sequence). V shed 3 bases and J 8 bases; nucleotides not matched to a gene: 10. Here the CDR3 reads CAWSGYGTSSGELFF. In DNA form, the CDR3 reads TGTGCCTGGAGCGGGTACGGGACTAGCTCTGGGGAGCTGTTTTTT.

CDR3 amino acids: CASSDLAGGAFEQFF. CDR3 DNA sequence: TGTGCCAGCAGTGACCTAGCGGGGGGGGCGTTTGAGCAGTTCTTC. This sequence joins TRBV6-4 and TRBJ2-1, with 12 bases matching TRBD2. The CDR3 consists of 15 residues. The germline gives CDR1 MRHNA, CDR2 SNTAGT. J gave up 9 bases and V 2 bases, and 5 bases lay outside the gene matches.